One sample yielded the 28 T cell receptor beta chains listed below, sequenced in a study of CD8+CD57+ T cells in acquired aplastic anemia (dated by TCRdb to 2016 to 2019). Instrument used: Illumina HiSeq 2000. TCR beta VDJ combination and CDR3 sequence profiling used genomic DNA as the template. The public reads were run again by TCRdb, first through fastp at Q25 and then through MiXCR, and only productive beta chains were kept. Rows are unified per CDR3 protein, each entry keeping the most common DNA and genes. In all, the sample holds roughly 200,000 distinct CDR3 sequences, and roughly two thirds of those were seen once. The ten biggest clones cover about 60% of the sample. Patients chosen for sequencing had shown expansion of CD8+CD57+ cells by flow cytometry. The sequencing sample was made of sorted CD4+, CD8+, or CD8+CD57+ T cells (not recorded which) from PBMCs. Source of these receptors: a human donor with aplastic anemia.

V usage is TRBV9 and J usage is TRBJ2-7, with a possible D match to TRBD1 (6 bases). V gave up 4 bases and J gave up 4 bases, with 18 bases separating them. There are 15 residues in the CDR3. From germline, CDR1 is SGDLS and CDR2 YYNGEE. The CDR3 spells CASSRLTGNAYEQYF. Here the CDR3 DNA reads TGTGCCAGCAGCCGATTAACAGGGAACGCATACGAGCAGTACTTC.

J is TRBJ2-2 and V is TRBV5-4; unclear D gene. CDR3 length: 11 residues. Germline lookup yields CDR1 SGHNT and CDR2 YYREEE (reference sequence). V dropped 2 bases and J dropped 9 bases, with 5 bases sitting between them. The CDR3 loop is CASSLKRELFF. The DNA of the CDR3 is TGTGCCAGCAGCTTAAAGCGGGAGCTGTTTTTT.

The chain carries TRBV2 and TRBJ1-3, with D possibly TRBD1 on 5 matching bases. The CDR3 spans 13 residues. The germline CDR1 and CDR2 sequences are SNHLY and FYNNEI. V was pared by 6 bases and J by 3 bases, with 9 bases between. CDR3 nucleotides: TGTGCCAGCAGCCGGGGGATTGGAAACACCATATATTTT. As protein: CASSRGIGNTIYF.

The chain joins TRBV20-1 to TRBJ2-3; 11 bases align to TRBD1. The CDR3 runs to 15 residues. The germline gives CDR1 DFQATT, CDR2 SNEGSKA (reference sequence). After removal of 6 bases from V and 1 base from J, the junction contained 6 bases not matched to a gene. The CDR3 protein is CSAPGQGARTDTQYF. The CDR3 DNA sequence: TGCAGTGCCCCAGGACAGGGGGCCCGCACAGATACGCAGTATTTT.

In its sample, this clonotype was seen many times. The V and J genes are TRBV2 and TRBJ1-2; D remains ambiguous. CDR1 is SNHLY, CDR2 FYNNEI, per germline. Trimming took 6 bases from V and 1 from J, leaving 6 bases between them. The CDR3 covers 12 residues. CDR3 bases: TGTGCCAGCAGGGACGGTAACTATGGCTACACCTTC. Translated, it gives CASRDGNYGYTF.

V gene TRBV20-1 combines with J gene TRBJ1-1; 7 bases line up with TRBD1. V lost 3 bases and J lost 0; bases outside the gene matches: 1. Germline assignment: CDR1 DFQATT and CDR2 SNEGSKA (reference sequence). This CDR3 region has 13 residues. The CDR3 spells CSASGTVNTEAFF. CDR3 bases: TGCAGTGCTAGCGGGACAGTGAACACTGAAGCTTTCTTT.

This clonotype was seen once. J is TRBJ2-2 and V is TRBV11-2; TRBD1 aligns across 8 bases. The V segment lost 4 bases and the J segment 4 bases; nucleotides outside the gene matches: 5. The CDR3 covers 15 residues. Germline V gene sequence: CDR1 SGHAT, CDR2 FQNNGV. CDR3 bases: TGTGCCAGCAGCTCACAGGGGGTACGCACCGGGGAGCTGTTTTTT. Its translation is CASSSQGVRTGELFF.

The J gene is TRBJ2-2, the V gene TRBV7-3; 8 bases align to TRBD1. V shed 5 bases, J shed 2 bases, and the junction held 1 base outside the gene matches. Germline assignment: CDR1 SGHTA and CDR2 FQGTGA. The CDR3 runs 14 residues. CDR3 coding DNA: TGTGCCAGCAGCGGACAGGGTAACACCGGGGAGCTGTTTTTT. Residues: CASSGQGNTGELFF.

The rearrangement uses TRBV7-8 and TRBJ2-2; 8 bases are shared with TRBD1. This CDR3 has 18 amino acids. CDR1 and CDR2 (germline): SGHVS, FQNEAQ. V was clipped by 1 base and J by 2 bases; unmatched bases: 9. CDR3 sequence (DNA): TGTGCCAGCAGCTTAGGGATAACAGGGGGACTTAACACCGGGGAGCTGTTTTTT. This gives the protein CASSLGITGGLNTGELFF.

V usage is TRBV15 and J usage is TRBJ2-3, with D hard to call. In germline, CDR1 is LNHNV, CDR2 YYDKDF (reference sequence). Between the trimmed V and J ends, which lost 3 bases and 2 bases, there was a span of 9 bases. This CDR3 is 14 amino acids long. CDR3 DNA sequence: TGTGCCACCAGCAGCGAAGTTTACACAGATACGCAGTATTTT. Translating gives CATSSEVYTDTQYF.

This chain joins TRBV12-3 or TRBV12-4 and TRBJ2-1; 10 bases agree with TRBD2. The CDR3 covers 15 residues. V was pared by 6 bases and J by 6 bases, with 8 bases of the junction left unmatched. The CDR3 sequence: CASSPQRGGGNEQFF. The DNA for the CDR3 is TGTGCCAGCAGCCCCCAGCGGGGGGGCGGCAATGAGCAGTTCTTC.

This clonotype was seen repeatedly, ten times or more. The rearrangement links TRBV15 to TRBJ2-7, with D perhaps matching TRBD1 (6 bases). Trimming shortened V by 0 bases and J by 12 bases, and 24 bases separated the two germline ends. Germline V lookup: CDR1 LNHNV, CDR2 YYDKDF (reference sequence). This CDR3 spans 16 amino acids. For the CDR3, the DNA is TGTGCCACCAGCAGAGATCAAAACGTCTACCGGTCAGGGGTGTACTTC. It encodes CATSRDQNVYRSGVYF.

J is TRBJ2-5 and V is TRBV5-6, with a tentative D call TRBD1 (6 bases). CDR1 is SGHDT and CDR2 is YYEEEE in the germline V gene. With 4 bases removed from V and 2 bases from J, the gap between germline ends came to 12 bases. The CDR3 consists of 14 residues. The CDR3 sequence: CASSAIGQQETQYF. The CDR3 DNA reads as TGTGCCAGCAGCGCCATCGGACAGCAAGAGACCCAGTACTTC.

The chain links TRBV20-1 to TRBJ1-1; D perhaps matches TRBD1 (5 bases). This CDR3 has 15 amino acids. V was cut by 1 base and J by 2 bases, with 14 bases left in between. Germline CDR1 DFQATT, CDR2 SNEGSKA (reference sequence). DNA of the CDR3: TGCAGTGCTAGAGTATCAGGGCCCGCCAACACTGAAGCTTTCTTT. It is translated as CSARVSGPANTEAFF.

The chain couples TRBV7-2 to TRBJ1-5; D gene ambiguous. CDR1 and CDR2 from the germline V gene are SGHTA and FQGNSA. Deletions cut 2 bases from V and 0 bases from J, with 8 bases between. This CDR3 is built from 15 residues. CDR3 coding DNA: TGTGCCAGCAGCTTATTTCAGAATAGCAATCAGCCCCAGCATTTT. Translation gives CASSLFQNSNQPQHF.

The gene calls are TRBV20-1 and TRBJ2-1, with TRBD2 as a possible D gene (6 bases). Per the germline V gene, CDR1 is DFQATT and CDR2 is SNEGSKA (reference sequence). The CDR3 length is 14 residues. V was cut by 0 bases and J by 7 bases, with 13 bases left in between. CDR3 residues: CSARDLREWNEQFF. The CDR3 DNA reads TGCAGTGCTAGAGATCTCCGGGAGTGGAATGAGCAGTTCTTC.

The chain joins TRBV10-3 to TRBJ1-5, with D perhaps TRBD1 (6 bases). The ends were cut back, 2 bases at V and 4 bases at J, with 6 bases in the middle. Per the germline V gene, CDR1 is ENHRY and CDR2 is SYGVKD. This CDR3 contains 13 residues. CDR3 sequence reads: CAISETGNQPQHF. Here the CDR3 DNA reads TGTGCCATCAGTGAGACAGGGAATCAGCCCCAGCATTTT.

The chain employs TRBV5-1 and TRBJ1-5; D gene unclear. CDR3 length: 13 residues. Germline lookup yields CDR1 SGHRS and CDR2 YFSETQ. The V end lost 5 bases, the J end lost 7 bases, and 13 bases lay between the germline ends. In DNA form, the CDR3 reads TGCGCCAGCAGTCTTCTCCCCAACCAGCCCCAGCATTTT. Translated, it gives CASSLLPNQPQHF. The variable domain in full, with the rest retrieved from reference TRBV5-1 and TRBJ1-5, is KAGVTQTPRYLIKTRGQQVTLSCSPISGHRSVSWYQQTPGQGLQFLFEYFSETQRNKGNFPGRFSGRQFSNSRSEMNVSTLELGDSALYLCASSLLPNQPQHFGDGTRLSIL.

Of note for this clonotype: The junction differs from germline at one of its ends, possibly a read error. The chain joins TRBV7-7 to TRBJ2-7; D may be TRBD1 (5 bases). This CDR3 has 14 residues. Germline V CDR1 and CDR2: SSHAT, FNYEAQ (reference sequence). The CDR3 reads CASSLVLGRGEQYF. CDR3 DNA: TGTGCTAGCAGCTTAGTGTTGGGGCGAGGCGAGCAGTACTTC.

V gene TRBV7-2 combines with J gene TRBJ1-2, with TRBD1 as a possible D gene (5 bases). This CDR3 comprises 13 residues. Germline CDR1 reads SGHTA; CDR2 reads FQGNSA. Trimming took off 0 bases at V and 6 bases at J, with 8 bases between the two ends. The CDR3 DNA reads as TGTGCCAGCAGCTTAGCCGGGGCTAATGGCTACACCTTC. Its protein product is CASSLAGANGYTF. Together with reference TRBV7-2 and TRBJ1-2, the CDR3 gives the full variable domain: GAGVSQSPSNKVTEKGKDVELRCDPISGHTALYWYRQSLGQGLEFLIYFQGNSAPDKSGLPSDRFSAERTGGSVSTLTIQRTQQEDSAVYLCASSLAGANGYTFGSGTRLTVV.

This clonotype has more than one count but fewer than ten. The chain combines TRBV28 with TRBJ2-1; TRBD2 is a possible D gene (6 bases). This CDR3 region has 13 residues. Germline values: CDR1 MDHEN, CDR2 SYDVKM. Trimming removed 3 bases at V and 5 bases at J, with 8 bases between. CDR3: CASSFWGDNEQFF. The CDR3 region has the DNA TGTGCCAGCAGTTTCTGGGGGGACAATGAGCAGTTCTTC. Filled out from reference TRBV28 and TRBJ2-1, the complete variable domain reads DVKVTQSSRYLVKRTGEKVFLECVQDMDHENMFWYRQDPGLGLRLIYFSYDVKMKEKGDIPEGYSVSREKKERFSLILESASTNQTSMYLCASSFWGDNEQFFGPGTRLTVL.

The chain joins TRBV7-8 to TRBJ2-7; D ambiguous. The CDR3 loop spans 14 amino acids. Trimming took off 5 bases at V and 5 bases at J, with 16 bases between the two ends. Germline V gene sequence: CDR1 SGHVS, CDR2 FQNEAQ. Here the CDR3 reads CASSPRYNVNEQYF. DNA for the CDR3: TGTGCCAGCAGCCCCCGTTACAATGTAAACGAGCAGTACTTC.

The chain recombines TRBV3-1 with TRBJ1-1; D is perhaps TRBD1 (6 bases). The CDR3 loop spans 12 amino acids. Between the trimmed V and J ends, which lost 4 bases and 7 bases, there was a span of 10 bases. Per the germline V gene, CDR1 is LGHDT and CDR2 is YNNKEL (reference sequence). The DNA of the CDR3 is TGTGCCAGCAGCCCAGGGGTGAGTGAAGCTTTCTTT. Protein sequence: CASSPGVSEAFF.

This clonotype was picked up a small number of times. The rearrangement joins TRBV10-3 to TRBJ2-7; tentative D call: TRBD1 (6 bases). Germline assignment: CDR1 ENHRY and CDR2 SYGVKD. This CDR3 has 12 amino acids. The V gene lost 10 bases and the J gene lost 0 bases, with 10 bases spanning the gap. The CDR3 protein is CATGQTSYEQYF. CDR3 in DNA: TGTGCCACCGGACAGACCTCCTACGAGCAGTACTTC.

The V and J genes are TRBV7-9 and TRBJ2-2, with unresolved D. The CDR3 extends over 15 amino acids. V shed 2 bases and J shed 5 bases, with 12 bases lying between them. Germline CDR1 SEHNR, CDR2 FQNEAQ (reference sequence). The CDR3 sequence is CASSLTNSRTGELFF. DNA of the CDR3: TGTGCCAGCAGCTTAACTAACAGTCGGACCGGGGAGCTGTTTTTT. Looking up the rest from reference TRBV7-9 and TRBJ2-2 gives the full variable domain: DTGVSQNPRHKITKRGQNVTFRCDPISEHNRLYWYRQTLGQGPEFLTYFQNEAQLEKSRLLSDRFSAERPKGSFSTLEIQRTEQGDSAMYLCASSLTNSRTGELFFGEGSRLTVL.

For the CDR3, the DNA is TGTGCCATCAGTGAGTCACAACTAGCCGAGACCCAGTACTTC. Protein product: CAISESQLAETQYF. This chain links TRBV10-3 with TRBJ2-5; D is perhaps TRBD2 (6 bases). Deletions cut 0 bases from V and 5 bases from J, with 10 bases between. The CDR3 runs to 14 residues. CDR1 and CDR2 from the germline V gene are ENHRY and SYGVKD.

The J gene is TRBJ2-7, the V gene TRBV14, with 8 positions matching TRBD1. CDR1 is SGHDN and CDR2 is FVKESK in the germline V gene. The CDR3 extends over 15 amino acids. J was trimmed by 1 base and V by 1 base; bases with no gene match: 3. In DNA, the CDR3 is TGTGCCAGCAGCCAAGGAGACAGGGGTTCCTACGAGCAGTACTTC. It translates to CASSQGDRGSYEQYF.

V and J are TRBV19 and TRBJ1-3; D not certain. The CDR3 length is 12 residues. V gave up 6 bases and J gave up 4 bases, with 7 bases separating them. CDR1 is LNHDA, CDR2 SQIVND, per germline (reference sequence). CDR3 residues: CASSLRGNTIYF. The CDR3, as DNA: TGTGCCAGTAGCCTCAGGGGAAACACCATATATTTT.